This T cell receptor beta chain was observed in a study of blood T cell repertoires in COVID-19. Looking at the study overall: Sample material is recorded as cDNA or gDNA derived from T cells, B-cell-depleted T cells, or PBMCs.

Per the authors' pipeline: Estimates of nucleated cell counts were drawn from the amplification of reference gene primers. Using immunoSEQ multiplex PCR, the repertoire was profiled, and TCRdb retains in-frame clones only, with some absent. V, J and clone size are taken as reported in that table, and D and trimming were inferred from the DNA itself. Here the sample spans 300,000 to 400,000 clones, roughly 85% being singletons. Germline lookup yields CDR1 MNHEY and CDR2 SVGEGT. The CDR3 extends over 14 amino acids. The ends lost 5 bases at V and 4 bases at J; junction bases unmatched: 3. Clinical history as reported by participants underpinned cohort assignment.

The chain employs TRBV6-2 or TRBV6-3 and TRBJ1-5; 9 nucleotides line up with TRBD1. The clonotype originates from a woman between 40 and 50 years old with acute COVID-19. Sequenced sample: PBMCs or T cells enriched from blood (not recorded which). For the CDR3, the DNA is TGTGCCAGCAGTCAAGACAGGGGGAATCAGCCCCAGCATTTT. Protein sequence: CASSQDRGNQPQHF.